These 9 T cell receptor beta chains share one sample of origin, sequenced in a study of post-analysis software for immune sequencing data. TCR beta libraries were prepared from cDNA with unique molecular identifiers. From the PCR reads, TCRdb called clonotypes with MiXCR, one entry per CDR3 protein. The sample has 750,000 to 950,000 distinct CDR3 sequences; about 50% are singletons. Their antigens are not known. General observations from the study: Patients showed TRBV5-6, TRBV5-1 and TRBV20-1 among several TRBV segments more frequent than in controls.

Sequenced: blood. These receptors all stem from a girl between 10 and 17 years old with multiple sclerosis.

This clonotype showed up just a few times. This sequence joins TRBV29-1 and TRBJ1-2; D not resolved. CDR1 SQVTM and CDR2 ANQGSEA come from the germline V gene. The CDR3 consists of 12 residues. Trimming removed 3 bases at V and 7 bases at J, with 12 bases between. The CDR3 is CSVEQRVRGYTF. CDR3 sequence (DNA): TGCAGCGTTGAGCAGAGGGTACGTGGCTACACCTTC. The full variable domain, completed using reference TRBV29-1 and TRBJ1-2, is SAVISQKPSRDICQRGTSLTIQCQVDSQVTMMFWYRQQPGQSLTLIATANQGSEATYESGFVIDKFPISRPNLTFSTLTVSNMSPEDSSIYLCSVEQRVRGYTFGSGTRLTVV.

V gene TRBV29-1 combines with J gene TRBJ2-5; D remains unclear. V was trimmed by 1 base and J by 1 base, leaving 7 bases between them. CDR3 size: 13 residues. The germline V gene encodes CDR1 SQVTM and CDR2 ANQGSEA. Here the CDR3 DNA reads TGCAGCGTTGAAGTCGGCCTCCAAGAGACCCAGTACTTC. This gives the protein CSVEVGLQETQYF.

This clonotype was counted only a few times. CDR3 nucleotide sequence: TGCGCCAGCAGCAGTGACAGGGAGGCGTACGAGCAGTACTTC. Encoded protein: CASSSDREAYEQYF. V usage is TRBV5-1 and J usage is TRBJ2-7; TRBD1 is a possible D gene (7 bases). CDR1 is SGHRS and CDR2 is YFSETQ in the germline V gene. The CDR3 is 14 amino acids. Trimming took 4 bases from V and 4 from J, leaving 15 bases between them. Filled out from reference TRBV5-1 and TRBJ2-7, the complete variable domain reads KAGVTQTPRYLIKTRGQQVTLSCSPISGHRSVSWYQQTPGQGLQFLFEYFSETQRNKGNFPGRFSGRQFSNSRSEMNVSTLELGDSALYLCASSSDREAYEQYFGPGTRLTVT.

This clonotype was seen a handful of times. V is TRBV6-5 and J is TRBJ2-5, with 7 bases lining up with TRBD1. The DNA end is more similar to TRBJ2-7, so the J call may be wrong. The CDR3 has 14 amino acids. Germline assignment: CDR1 MNHEY and CDR2 SVGAGI. The CDR3 loop reads CASSTRTGVSEQYF. CDR3 sequence (DNA): TGTGCCAGCAGCACACGCACAGGGGTGAGCGAGCAGTACTTC.

In nucleotides, the CDR3 is TGCGCCAGCATTTCGGAAAGGTACGAGCAGTACTTC. It specifies CASISERYEQYF. The chain combines TRBV5-1 with TRBJ2-7; D is uncertain. CDR3 length: 12 residues. Trimming shortened V by 6 bases and J by 4 bases, and 11 bases separated the two germline ends. Germline CDR1 SGHRS, CDR2 YFSETQ.

V is TRBV2 and J is TRBJ1-1, with D maybe TRBD1 (6 bases). The CDR3 consists of 15 residues. V shed 1 base and J shed 8 bases, with 17 bases lying between them. CDR1 is SNHLY and CDR2 is FYNNEI in the germline V gene. Written as DNA, the CDR3 is TGTGCCAGCAGTGAAGTACTGCCACAGGGTAAAGAAGCTTTCTTT. Amino acid sequence: CASSEVLPQGKEAFF. Combining the CDR3 with reference TRBV2 and TRBJ1-1 gives the whole variable domain EPEVTQTPSHQVTQMGQEVILRCVPISNHLYFYWYRQILGQKVEFLVSFYNNEISEKSEIFDDQFSVERPDGSNFTLKIRSTKLEDSAMYFCASSEVLPQGKEAFFGQGTRLTVV.

This clonotype appeared a few times. The genes are TRBV12-3 or TRBV12-4 and TRBJ1-4; a weak D match, TRBD1 (6 bases). Trimming stripped 6 bases from V and 3 bases from J, with 8 bases between. The CDR3 is 13 residues long. CDR3 sequence (DNA): TGTGCCAGCAGGGGGGCAGCTAATGAAAAACTGTTTTTT. It yields the protein CASRGAANEKLFF.

In its sample, this clonotype was seen once. An end of the junction does not agree with germline; a read error may underlie this. The J gene is TRBJ2-3, the V gene TRBV29-1, with D perhaps matching TRBD1 (6 bases). The CDR3 has 12 amino acids. CDR1 SQVTM and CDR2 ANQGSEA come from the germline V gene. Here the CDR3 reads CSVGVGADAQYF. The DNA for the CDR3 is TGCAGCGTTGGGGTGGGGGCAGATGCGCAGTATTTT.

This clonotype was counted a few times. This CDR3 is CASSPWTGKGFAADTQYF. The DNA for the CDR3 is TGCGCCAGCAGCCCGTGGACAGGCAAGGGTTTCGCCGCGGATACGCAGTATTTT. J is TRBJ2-3 and V is TRBV5-1; 7 bases line up with TRBD1. The CDR3 is 18 amino acids. J gave up 6 bases and V 4 bases, and 20 bases lay outside the gene matches. Per germline, CDR1 SGHRS and CDR2 YFSETQ.